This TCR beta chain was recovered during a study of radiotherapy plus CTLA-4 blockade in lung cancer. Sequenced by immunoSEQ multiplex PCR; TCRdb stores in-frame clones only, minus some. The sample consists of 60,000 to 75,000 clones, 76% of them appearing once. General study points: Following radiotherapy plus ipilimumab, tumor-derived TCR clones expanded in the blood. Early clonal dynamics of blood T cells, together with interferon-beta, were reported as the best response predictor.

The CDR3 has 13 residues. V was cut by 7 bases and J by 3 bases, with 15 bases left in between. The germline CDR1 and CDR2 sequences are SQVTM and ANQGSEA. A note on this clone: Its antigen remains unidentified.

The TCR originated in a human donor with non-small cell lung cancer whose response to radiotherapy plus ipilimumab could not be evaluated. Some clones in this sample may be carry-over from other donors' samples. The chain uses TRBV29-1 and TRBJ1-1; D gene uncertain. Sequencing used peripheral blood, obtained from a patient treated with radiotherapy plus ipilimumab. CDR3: CSATKILYTEAFF. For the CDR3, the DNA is TGCAGCGCTACGAAAATACTTTACACTGAAGCTTTCTTT. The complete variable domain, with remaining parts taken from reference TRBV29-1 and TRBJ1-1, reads SAVISQKPSRDICQRGTSLTIQCQVDSQVTMMFWYRQQPGQSLTLIATANQGSEATYESGFVIDKFPISRPNLTFSTLTVSNMSPEDSSIYLCSATKILYTEAFFGQGTRLTVV.